The 22 T cell receptor beta chains presented below share a single source sample, sequenced in a study of blood T cell repertoires in COVID-19. Repertoires were generated with immunoSEQ multiplex PCR, while TCRdb's copy carries only in-frame clones and drops some. The sample contains 220,000 or so clones, around 88% of which appear only once. Sequencing was done on a sample of PBMCs or T cells enriched from blood (not recorded which). Every receptor here comes from a woman between 45 and 65 years old with acute COVID-19.

This clone occurred once. The rearrangement joins TRBV11-2 to TRBJ2-5; 8 nucleotides agree with TRBD2. The CDR3 contains 16 residues. With 1 base clipped from V and 3 bases from J, the junction kept 7 bases outside the gene matches. CDR1 and CDR2 from the germline V gene are SGHAT and FQNNGV. The CDR3 spells CASSLGSAGEEETQYF. The CDR3 DNA is TGTGCCAGCAGCTTAGGATCAGCGGGGGAAGAAGAGACCCAGTACTTC.

The chain couples TRBV12-3 or TRBV12-4 to TRBJ2-1; D might be TRBD2 (5 bases). Trimming shortened V by 0 bases and J by 10 bases, and 7 bases separated the two germline ends. The CDR3 length is 12 residues. In DNA, the CDR3 is TGTGCCAGCAGTTTAGCCGGGATAGAGCAGTTCTTC. Residues: CASSLAGIEQFF.

This clone was counted once. V usage is TRBV5-6 and J usage is TRBJ2-5; D uncertain. Trimming cost V 7 bases and J 2 bases, with 9 bases left between them. In germline, CDR1 is SGHDT, CDR2 YYEEEE. The CDR3 totals 12 residues. CDR3 sequence: CASGRRQETQYF. Here the CDR3 DNA reads TGTGCCAGCGGGCGTAGGCAAGAGACCCAGTACTTC. Full variable domain (remainder filled in from reference TRBV5-6 and TRBJ2-5): DAGVTQSPTHLIKTRGQQVTLRCSPKSGHDTVSWYQQALGQGPQFIFQYYEEEERQRGNFPDRFSGHQFPNYSSELNVNALLLGDSALYLCASGRRQETQYFGPGTRLLVL.

V and J are TRBV5-1 and TRBJ1-1, with unresolved D. This CDR3 has 13 residues. Trimming removed 0 bases at V and 2 bases at J, with 5 bases between. Germline CDR1 reads SGHRS; CDR2 reads YFSETQ. The CDR3, as DNA: TGCGCCAGCAGCTTGGTTCCTAACACTGAAGCTTTCTTT. Translating gives CASSLVPNTEAFF.

The V gene is TRBV28, the J gene TRBJ2-1, with TRBD2 matching 9 bases. V shed 6 bases and J 5 bases; nucleotides not matched to a gene: 8. This CDR3 contains 15 residues. Looked up from germline, CDR1 is MDHEN and CDR2 is SYDVKM. The CDR3 region is CASRPIAGADNEQFF. Written as DNA, the CDR3 is TGTGCCAGCAGACCCATAGCGGGGGCGGACAATGAGCAGTTCTTC.

The chain has TRBV3-1 (or the pseudogene TRBV3-2) and TRBJ2-5; 7 nucleotides align to TRBD2. The CDR3 consists of 16 residues. V shed 3 bases, J shed 4 bases, and the junction held 11 bases outside the gene matches. Looked up from germline, CDR1 is LGHDT and CDR2 is YNNKEL (reference sequence). The CDR3 is CASSQGSGIVTETQYF. In DNA, the CDR3 is TGTGCCAGCAGCCAGGGAAGCGGGATTGTCACAGAGACCCAGTACTTC.

This clone was seen only a few times. The chain employs TRBV5-4 and TRBJ1-6; possible D gene TRBD1, 6 bases. The V and J ends lost 0 bases and 7 bases respectively, with 17 bases between them. Germline V gene data show CDR1 as SGHNT and CDR2 as YYREEE (reference sequence). The CDR3 is 17 residues long. CDR3 in DNA: TGTGCCAGCAGCTTGGGAGCCCGTCCAGGGGAAAATTCACCCCTCCACTTT. This codes for CASSLGARPGENSPLHF.

J is TRBJ1-2 and V is TRBV5-1; D remains unclear. The CDR3 is made up of 14 amino acids. The germline V and J ends were trimmed by 1 base and 7 bases, with 14 bases remaining between them. Germline CDR1 is SGHRS and CDR2 is YFSETQ. The CDR3 here is CASSLTGVGGGYTF. The CDR3 nucleotides read TGCGCCAGCAGCTTGACCGGGGTTGGAGGTGGCTACACCTTC. Variable domain in full (rest from reference TRBV5-1 and TRBJ1-2): KAGVTQTPRYLIKTRGQQVTLSCSPISGHRSVSWYQQTPGQGLQFLFEYFSETQRNKGNFPGRFSGRQFSNSRSEMNVSTLELGDSALYLCASSLTGVGGGYTFGSGTRLTVV.

Only a few counts were recorded for this clone. As DNA, the CDR3 is TGTGCCAGCAGTCAACAGGGATGGAACACTGAAGCTTTCTTT. Translated, it gives CASSQQGWNTEAFF. This rearrangement joins TRBV27 to TRBJ1-1, with D perhaps matching TRBD1 (6 bases). V was clipped by 5 bases and J by 1 base, with 11 bases between them. Per germline, CDR1 MNHEY and CDR2 SMNVEV (reference sequence). This CDR3 has 14 amino acids.

The chain has TRBV27 and TRBJ1-3; possibly TRBD1 for D (6 bases). This CDR3 is 15 amino acids long. Per germline, CDR1 MNHEY and CDR2 SMNVEV (reference sequence). Trimming stripped 2 bases from V and 0 bases from J, with 8 bases between. The CDR3 bases are TGTGCCAGCAGTTTAACAGGGATCTCTGGAAACACCATATATTTT. The encoded protein is CASSLTGISGNTIYF.

This clone has more than one count but fewer than ten. The chain links TRBV4-1 to TRBJ2-3; D ambiguous. CDR1 and CDR2 from the germline V gene are MGHRA and YSYEKL. Trimming took 4 bases from V and 4 from J, leaving 18 bases between them. The CDR3 extends over 16 amino acids. The DNA of the CDR3 is TGCGCCAGCAGCCGCCTTGCTTCGAGTGATGCAGATACGCAGTATTTT. Its translation is CASSRLASSDADTQYF.

CDR3 DNA sequence: TGTGCCAGCGCCGACCAGGGGGCTGCTAATGAAAAACTGTTTTTT. Its protein is CASADQGAANEKLFF. The chain employs TRBV5-6 and TRBJ1-4; TRBD1 agrees at 8 bases. This CDR3 contains 15 residues. Trimming took 7 bases from V and 3 from J; bases not matched to a gene: 8. Germline values: CDR1 SGHDT, CDR2 YYEEEE.

The V and J genes are TRBV5-1 and TRBJ1-4; D call uncertain. V lost 0 bases, J lost 6 bases, and 9 bases lay in between. Germline V gene data show CDR1 as SGHRS and CDR2 as YFSETQ. The CDR3 loop spans 14 amino acids. The CDR3 DNA reads as TGCGCCAGCAGCTTGGGAGTCCGGGATGAAAAACTGTTTTTT. The encoded protein is CASSLGVRDEKLFF.

The rearrangement joins TRBV6-5 to TRBJ1-3; D gene unclear. The ends were cut back, 2 bases at V and 4 bases at J, with 6 bases in the middle. Germline lookup yields CDR1 MNHEY and CDR2 SVGAGI. The CDR3 sequence is 13 residues long. CDR3 DNA sequence: TGTGCCAGCAGTTACGGGGAGGGAAACACCATATATTTT. Amino acids: CASSYGEGNTIYF.

The CDR3 nucleotides are TGTGCCAGCAGCTTGTTGGGGGGACGGTTCATGGAAGCTTTCTTT. It encodes CASSLLGGRFMEAFF. This sequence joins TRBV7-9 and TRBJ1-1, with D possibly matching TRBD1 (5 bases). This CDR3 contains 15 residues. The germline gives CDR1 SEHNR, CDR2 FQNEAQ (reference sequence). V gave up 3 bases and J gave up 8 bases, with 19 bases separating them.

This clone has only one observation. The chain links TRBV28 to TRBJ1-1; 7 nucleotides match TRBD1. CDR1 and CDR2 (germline): MDHEN, SYDVKM. V dropped 3 bases and J dropped 0; count of bases not matched to a gene: 7. The CDR3 is made up of 16 amino acids. In nucleotides, the CDR3 is TGTGCCAGCAGTTTTTCCCCGGGACAGATGAACACTGAAGCTTTCTTT. This gives the protein CASSFSPGQMNTEAFF.

The rearrangement joins TRBV4-2 to TRBJ2-5, with D perhaps matching TRBD2 (5 bases). The CDR3 runs 13 residues. V was cut by 4 bases and J by 4 bases, with 10 bases left in between. CDR1 and CDR2 from the germline V gene are LGHNA and YNFKEQ. CDR3 loop: CASSRARGETQYF. The CDR3 nucleotides are TGTGCCAGCAGCCGGGCCCGGGGAGAGACCCAGTACTTC.

J is TRBJ2-5 and V is TRBV29-1; D is possibly TRBD1 (6 bases). Trimming pared 6 bases from V and 4 bases from J, leaving 9 bases between. Germline V CDR1 and CDR2: SQVTM, ANQGSEA. This CDR3 has 11 amino acids. This chain's CDR3 is CSVSRGETQYF. The CDR3 DNA reads as TGCAGCGTATCCAGGGGAGAGACCCAGTACTTC.

The J gene is TRBJ2-7, the V gene TRBV3-1 (or the pseudogene TRBV3-2); no clear D gene. Trimming removed 4 bases at V and 4 bases at J, with 14 bases between. This CDR3 has 14 residues. Germline loops: CDR1 LGHDT, CDR2 YNNKEL (reference sequence). The CDR3 DNA sequence: TGTGCCAGCAGCCTCCTCTCCGGTCAATACGAGCAGTACTTC. Translating gives CASSLLSGQYEQYF.

The chain is built from TRBV19 and TRBJ2-2, with 9 bases that match TRBD2. The CDR3 totals 15 residues. From germline, CDR1 is LNHDA and CDR2 SQIVND (reference sequence). V lost 7 bases, J lost 7 bases, and 10 bases stayed unmatched. The chain's CDR3 is CASTEGLASLGELFF. CDR3 DNA: TGTGCCAGTACAGAGGGACTAGCTTCTCTCGGGGAGCTGTTTTTT.

This clone is a singleton in its sample. This rearrangement joins TRBV7-6 to TRBJ2-7, with 7 bases matching TRBD2. Germline lookup yields CDR1 SGHVS and CDR2 FNYEAQ. CDR3 size: 16 residues. V lost 3 bases to trimming and J lost 0 bases; unmatched junction nucleotides: 8. CDR3 sequence (DNA): TGTGCCAGCAGCTTGGGGGGGAATGAGGCCTCCTACGAGCAGTACTTC. Translated: CASSLGGNEASYEQYF.

In this sample, this clone turned up once. The V gene is TRBV7-8, the J gene TRBJ1-1; D remains unclear. V lost 2 bases and J 1 base, leaving 8 bases between the germline ends. The CDR3 has 14 amino acids. From germline, CDR1 is SGHVS and CDR2 FQNEAQ. The CDR3 sequence: CASSLSTRNTEAFF. CDR3 nucleotides: TGTGCCAGCAGCTTATCAACTCGGAACACTGAAGCTTTCTTT.